Below, 26 T cell receptor beta chains from the same sample are listed, as sequenced in a study of blood T cell repertoires in COVID-19. The protocol was immunoSEQ multiplex PCR, while the TCRdb copy is restricted to in-frame clones and leaves out a portion. Here the sample spans tens of thousands of clones, 91% being singletons. Input material: peripheral blood. The receptors derive from a man aged 55 to 70 with acute or convalescent COVID-19.

The chain links TRBV7-8 to TRBJ2-1; D is unresolved. The CDR3 loop spans 15 amino acids. The V end was cut by 5 bases, the J end by 9 bases, with 20 bases between. In germline, CDR1 is SGHVS, CDR2 FQNEAQ. CDR3 DNA: TGTGCCAGCAGCCGTGGCCAATTAGCAGTATCTGAGCAGTTCTTC. Translating it yields CASSRGQLAVSEQFF.

This clone was recorded once. The chain has TRBV6-6 and TRBJ2-7; 7 bases agree with TRBD2. This CDR3 comprises 13 residues. With V trimmed by 5 bases and J by 3 bases, 4 bases remained unmatched. The germline V gene encodes CDR1 MNHNY and CDR2 SVGAGI (reference sequence). The CDR3 DNA follows: TGTGCCAGCAGTGTAGGACTAGACTACGAGCAGTACTTC. It yields the protein CASSVGLDYEQYF.

The rearrangement joins TRBV19 to TRBJ2-6; D possibly corresponds to TRBD2 (7 bases). Trimming pared 4 bases from V and 2 bases from J, leaving 18 bases between. CDR3 length: 18 residues. Germline assignment: CDR1 LNHDA and CDR2 SQIVND (reference sequence). This CDR3 is CASSTRKGGGPGANVLTF. The CDR3 DNA is TGTGCCAGTAGTACCCGCAAGGGGGGAGGGCCTGGGGCCAACGTCCTGACTTTC.

The chain couples TRBV14 to TRBJ1-1; no clear D. Germline CDR1 SGHDN, CDR2 FVKESK. With 1 base removed from V and 1 base from J, the gap between germline ends came to 13 bases. The CDR3 runs 16 residues. This CDR3 is CASSQVGGVTNTEAFF. The CDR3 nucleotides read TGTGCCAGCAGCCAAGTCGGCGGGGTTACGAACACTGAAGCTTTCTTT.

The rearrangement uses TRBV5-1 and TRBJ2-1; 9 bases line up with TRBD1. Unmatched junction bases numbered 6, after V lost 0 bases and J lost 8 bases. The germline V gene encodes CDR1 SGHRS and CDR2 YFSETQ. The CDR3 consists of 15 residues. The CDR3: CASSLEGTGKYEQFF. In DNA, the CDR3 is TGCGCCAGCAGCTTGGAGGGGACAGGGAAATATGAGCAGTTCTTC.

The chain links TRBV3-1 (or the pseudogene TRBV3-2) to TRBJ2-2, with D possibly being TRBD2 (5 bases). The CDR3 contains 15 residues. Deletions cut 2 bases from V and 6 bases from J, with 13 bases between. The germline V gene encodes CDR1 LGHDT and CDR2 YNNKEL (reference sequence). This CDR3 reads CASSQTGSRSGELFF. The CDR3, as DNA: TGTGCCAGCAGCCAAACGGGGAGTAGATCCGGGGAGCTGTTTTTT.

V and J are TRBV25-1 and TRBJ1-2; D may be TRBD1 (6 bases). The V end lost 5 bases, the J end lost 7 bases, and 14 bases lay between the germline ends. Germline CDR1 is MGHDK and CDR2 is SYGVNS. There are 13 residues in the CDR3. For the CDR3, the DNA is TGTGCCAGCAGTACAGGGATGGTGGTTGGCTACACCTTC. Its translation is CASSTGMVVGYTF.

This clone was counted only a few times. This chain links TRBV7-9 with TRBJ1-2; TRBD1 is a possible D gene (6 bases). V lost 1 base, J lost 4 bases, and 7 bases lay in between. The CDR3 spans 13 residues. CDR1 is SEHNR and CDR2 is FQNEAQ in the germline V gene (reference sequence). CDR3 residues: CASSLGRGYGYTF. The CDR3, as DNA: TGTGCCAGCAGCTTAGGCAGGGGCTATGGCTACACCTTC.

In this sample, this clone turned up once. This chain connects TRBV30 to TRBJ1-2; the match to TRBD1 covers 7 bases. This CDR3 has 11 amino acids. Germline CDR1 and CDR2: GTSNPN and SVGIG (reference sequence). The V segment lost 8 bases and the J segment 7 bases; nucleotides outside the gene matches: 7. The CDR3 bases are TGTGCCACCGACAGGGTGCTTGGCTACACCTTC. Protein: CATDRVLGYTF.

The chain joins TRBV29-1 to TRBJ1-2, with D possibly TRBD1 on 5 matching bases. Germline V gene lookup returns CDR1 SQVTM and CDR2 ANQGSEA. The V gene lost 3 bases and the J gene lost 1 base, with 6 bases spanning the gap. The CDR3 extends over 12 amino acids. CDR3 in DNA: TGCAGCGTTGATCAGGGTAACTATGGCTACACCTTC. As protein: CSVDQGNYGYTF. The complete variable domain, with remaining parts taken from reference TRBV29-1 and TRBJ1-2, reads SAVISQKPSRDICQRGTSLTIQCQVDSQVTMMFWYRQQPGQSLTLIATANQGSEATYESGFVIDKFPISRPNLTFSTLTVSNMSPEDSSIYLCSVDQGNYGYTFGSGTRLTVV.

V is TRBV5-5 and J is TRBJ2-1; 10 bases line up with TRBD1. Germline values: CDR1 SGHKS, CDR2 YYEKEE (reference sequence). Unmatched junction bases numbered 5, after V lost 1 base and J lost 7 bases. The CDR3 is 15 residues long. CDR3: CASSLTTGGTNEQFF. CDR3 sequence (DNA): TGTGCCAGCAGCTTGACGACAGGGGGCACGAATGAGCAGTTCTTC.

The rearrangement joins TRBV29-1 to TRBJ1-1, with TRBD1 identical over 10 bases. Germline CDR1 and CDR2: SQVTM and ANQGSEA. Trimming took 6 bases from V and 5 from J; bases not matched to a gene: 0. The CDR3 runs 11 residues. The CDR3 DNA reads as TGCAGCGTGGGACAGGGGACTGAAGCTTTCTTT. The encoded protein is CSVGQGTEAFF.

The V gene is TRBV5-1, the J gene TRBJ1-3; 8 nucleotides align to TRBD1. Germline CDR1 reads SGHRS; CDR2 reads YFSETQ. The V and J ends lost 3 bases and 4 bases, in that order; junction bases with no gene match: 6. This CDR3 comprises 15 residues. CDR3 nucleotide sequence: TGCGCCAGCAGCTCAAACAGGGGGGAAGGAAACACCATATATTTT. It codes for CASSSNRGEGNTIYF.

The chain joins TRBV7-8 to TRBJ1-5, with 8 bases aligning to TRBD1. The CDR3 spans 17 residues. V lost 5 bases and J lost 1; bases outside the gene matches: 10. Germline V CDR1 and CDR2: SGHVS, FQNEAQ. CDR3 sequence (DNA): TGTGCCAGCAGCCACACCTACCGGACAGGGAGCAATCAGCCCCAGCATTTT. Translated, it gives CASSHTYRTGSNQPQHF.

V usage is TRBV10-3 and J usage is TRBJ2-3; D may be TRBD1 (6 bases). V was cut by 0 bases and J by 2 bases, with 12 bases left in between. Germline loops: CDR1 ENHRY, CDR2 SYGVKD. There are 16 residues in the CDR3. CDR3 region: CAISESTGWDTDTQYF. CDR3 bases: TGTGCCATCAGTGAGTCTACAGGGTGGGACACAGATACGCAGTATTTT.

This clone was seen a single time. The rearrangement joins TRBV28 to TRBJ1-4, with a weak D call TRBD1 (5 bases). CDR1 MDHEN and CDR2 SYDVKM come from the germline V gene. CDR3 size: 13 residues. Trimming pared 5 bases from V and 8 bases from J, leaving 12 bases between. The CDR3 nucleotides are TGTGCCAGCAGTAAGACGGGGGGGGAAAAACTGTTTTTT. It yields the protein CASSKTGGEKLFF.

The CDR3 sequence is CASSLAGTGNYEQYF. The CDR3 DNA sequence: TGTGCCAGCAGCCTGGCCGGGACAGGGAATTACGAGCAGTACTTC. This rearrangement joins TRBV7-2 to TRBJ2-7; 9 nucleotides agree with TRBD1. The V and J ends lost 5 bases and 4 bases, in that order; junction bases with no gene match: 9. The CDR3 loop spans 15 amino acids. CDR1 and CDR2 from the germline V gene are SGHTA and FQGNSA.

V and J are TRBV30 and TRBJ2-1, with 8 bases lining up with TRBD2. J lost 10 bases, V lost 2 bases, and 4 bases had no gene match. The germline V gene has CDR1 GTSNPN and CDR2 SVGIG (reference sequence). The CDR3 is 12 amino acids. As DNA, the CDR3 is TGTGCCTGGAGTCGGGGGGGGATGGAGCAGTTCTTC. Residues: CAWSRGGMEQFF.

The V gene is TRBV7-2, the J gene TRBJ1-4; D may be TRBD1 (5 bases). The CDR3 runs to 13 residues. Germline-derived CDR1 and CDR2 are SGHTA and FQGNSA. V lost 6 bases and J 5 bases, leaving 10 bases between the germline ends. The CDR3 spells CASSSTGNEKLFF. In nucleotides, the CDR3 is TGTGCCAGCAGTTCCACAGGAAATGAAAAACTGTTTTTT.

The J gene is TRBJ2-1, the V gene TRBV5-5, with 7 bases identical to TRBD1. CDR1 and CDR2 (germline): SGHKS, YYEKEE (reference sequence). After removal of 4 bases from V and 12 bases from J, the junction contained 19 bases not matched to a gene. This CDR3 comprises 16 residues. As DNA, the CDR3 is TGTGCCAGCAGCCCCAACGCAAGACAGGGTACAATTTCGCAGTTCTTC. Amino acid sequence: CASSPNARQGTISQFF.

The chain joins TRBV4-3 to TRBJ1-3, with 8 bases fitting TRBD1. The germline V gene encodes CDR1 LGHNA and CDR2 YSLEER. The V and J ends lost 3 bases and 0 bases, in that order; junction bases with no gene match: 7. This CDR3 is 17 amino acids long. CDR3 sequence (DNA): TGCGCCAGCAGCCAGGCTCGACAGGGGCGCTCTGGAAACACCATATATTTT. The encoded protein is CASSQARQGRSGNTIYF.

The chain is built from TRBV5-1 and TRBJ1-6; D gene uncertain. Trimming pared 0 bases from V and 13 bases from J, leaving 14 bases between. The CDR3 runs to 14 residues. The germline V gene has CDR1 SGHRS and CDR2 YFSETQ. As DNA, the CDR3 is TGCGCCAGCAGCTTGGGAGGGTCACCACAGCCCCTCCACTTT. Its translation: CASSLGGSPQPLHF.

Concerning this clone: This specimen includes other DNA sequences encoding the same CDR3. The genes are TRBV18 and TRBJ2-5, with a possible D match to TRBD1 (5 bases). Germline-derived CDR1 and CDR2 are KGHSH and LQKENI. The V gene lost 3 bases and the J gene lost 5 bases, with 10 bases spanning the gap. This CDR3 is built from 13 residues. The chain's CDR3 is CASSPGRAETQYF. DNA of the CDR3: TGTGCCAGCTCACCCGGCAGGGCGGAGACCCAGTACTTC.

This rearrangement joins TRBV28 to TRBJ1-2; 9 bases are shared with TRBD1. Losses at the gene ends were 10 bases for V and 12 bases for J; bases not matched to a gene: 18. The CDR3 has 14 amino acids. CDR1 and CDR2 (germline): MDHEN, SYDVKM. In nucleotides, the CDR3 is TGTGCCACGATCCTCACAGGGGGCGGTAATTTCCACACCTTC. Its translation: CATILTGGGNFHTF.

This chain uses TRBV5-4 with TRBJ1-3; D unclear. V lost 0 bases and J lost 2, with 6 bases in between. CDR3 length: 14 amino acids. Per the germline V gene, CDR1 is SGHNT and CDR2 is YYREEE (reference sequence). CDR3 sequence reads: CASSLELTGNTIYF. CDR3 DNA sequence: TGTGCCAGCAGCTTGGAGCTCACTGGAAACACCATATATTTT.

The CDR3 is CASKLLWNTGELFF. DNA of the CDR3: TGTGCCAGCAAACTACTCTGGAACACCGGGGAGCTGTTTTTT. J is TRBJ2-2 and V is TRBV6-5; D is uncertain. Germline loops: CDR1 MNHEY, CDR2 SVGAGI. V shed 7 bases and J shed 1 base, with 10 bases lying between them. The CDR3 length is 14 residues.